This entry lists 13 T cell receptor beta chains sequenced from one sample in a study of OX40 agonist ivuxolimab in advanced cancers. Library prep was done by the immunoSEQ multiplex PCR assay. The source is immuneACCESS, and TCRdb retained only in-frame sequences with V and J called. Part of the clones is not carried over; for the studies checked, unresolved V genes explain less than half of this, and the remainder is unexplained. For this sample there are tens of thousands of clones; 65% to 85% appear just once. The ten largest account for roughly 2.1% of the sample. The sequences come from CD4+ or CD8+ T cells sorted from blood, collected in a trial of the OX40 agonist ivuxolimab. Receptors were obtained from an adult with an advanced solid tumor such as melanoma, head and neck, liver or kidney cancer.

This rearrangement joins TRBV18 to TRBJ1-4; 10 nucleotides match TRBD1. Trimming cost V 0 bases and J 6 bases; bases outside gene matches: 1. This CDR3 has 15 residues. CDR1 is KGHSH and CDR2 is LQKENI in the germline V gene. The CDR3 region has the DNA TGTGCCAGCTCACCACCGGGGACAGGGGATGAAAAACTGTTTTTT. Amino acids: CASSPPGTGDEKLFF. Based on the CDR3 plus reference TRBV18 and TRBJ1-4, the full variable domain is NAGVMQNPRHLVRRRGQEARLRCSPMKGHSHVYWYRQLPEEGLKFMVYLQKENIIDESGMPKERFSAEFPKEGPSILRIQQVVRGDSAAYFCASSPPGTGDEKLFFGSGTQLSVL.

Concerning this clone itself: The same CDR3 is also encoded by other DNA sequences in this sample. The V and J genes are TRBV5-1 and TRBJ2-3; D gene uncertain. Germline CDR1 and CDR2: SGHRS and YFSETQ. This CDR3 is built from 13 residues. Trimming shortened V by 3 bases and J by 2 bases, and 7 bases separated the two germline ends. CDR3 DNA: TGCGCCAGCAGCTCCTCACCCACAGATACGCAGTATTTT. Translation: CASSSSPTDTQYF.

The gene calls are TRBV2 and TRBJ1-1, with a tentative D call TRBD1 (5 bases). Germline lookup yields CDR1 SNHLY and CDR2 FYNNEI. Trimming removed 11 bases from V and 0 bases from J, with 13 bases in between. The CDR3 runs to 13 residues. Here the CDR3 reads CAGTTDMNTEAFF. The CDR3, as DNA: TGTGCCGGAACGACAGACATGAACACTGAAGCTTTCTTT.

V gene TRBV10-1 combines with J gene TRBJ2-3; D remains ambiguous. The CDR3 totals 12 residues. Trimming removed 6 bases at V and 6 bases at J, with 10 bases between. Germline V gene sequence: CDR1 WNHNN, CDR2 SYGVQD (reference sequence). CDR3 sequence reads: CASSAPGDTQYF. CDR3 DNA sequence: TGCGCCAGCAGCGCCCCAGGTGATACGCAGTATTTT.

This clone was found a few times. Here the CDR3 reads CSVEQDREGGYTF. The CDR3 nucleotides read TGCAGCGTTGAACAGGACAGGGAGGGTGGCTACACCTTC. The V call is TRBV29-1, the J call TRBJ1-2; TRBD1 agrees at 8 bases. The trim removed 2 bases at V and 7 bases at J, leaving 6 bases unmatched. The germline V gene encodes CDR1 SQVTM and CDR2 ANQGSEA. The length of the CDR3 is 13 residues.

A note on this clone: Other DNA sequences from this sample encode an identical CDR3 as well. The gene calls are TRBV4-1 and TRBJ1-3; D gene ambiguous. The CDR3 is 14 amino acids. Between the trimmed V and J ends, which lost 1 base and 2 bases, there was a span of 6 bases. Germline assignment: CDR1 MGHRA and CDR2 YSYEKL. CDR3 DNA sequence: TGCGCCAGCAGCCAAGCCGGGGCTGGAAACACCATATATTTT. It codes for CASSQAGAGNTIYF.

In DNA, the CDR3 is TGTGCCAGCAGCGAAAACCCCCGGGGTAGCGGGAGTACAGATACGCAGTATTTT. Amino acids: CASSENPRGSGSTDTQYF. The chain is built from TRBV9 and TRBJ2-3, with 9 bases matching TRBD2. Losses at the gene ends were 3 bases for V and 3 bases for J; bases not matched to a gene: 14. Germline values: CDR1 SGDLS, CDR2 YYNGEE. The CDR3 loop spans 18 amino acids.

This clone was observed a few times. CDR3 loop: CASSPGQGTDTQYF. Here the CDR3 DNA reads TGTGCCAGTAGTCCGGGACAGGGAACAGATACGCAGTATTTT. The chain has TRBV11-3 and TRBJ2-3; 9 bases are shared with TRBD1. The trim removed 9 bases at V and 3 bases at J, leaving 7 bases unmatched. This CDR3 is built from 14 residues. Germline V CDR1 and CDR2: SGHNT, YENEEA.

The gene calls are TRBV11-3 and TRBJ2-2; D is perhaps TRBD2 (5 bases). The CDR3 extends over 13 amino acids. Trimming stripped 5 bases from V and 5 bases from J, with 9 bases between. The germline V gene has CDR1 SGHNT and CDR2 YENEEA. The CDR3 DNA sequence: TGTGCCAGCAGCCCTAGCCAAACCGGGGAGCTGTTTTTT. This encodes CASSPSQTGELFF.

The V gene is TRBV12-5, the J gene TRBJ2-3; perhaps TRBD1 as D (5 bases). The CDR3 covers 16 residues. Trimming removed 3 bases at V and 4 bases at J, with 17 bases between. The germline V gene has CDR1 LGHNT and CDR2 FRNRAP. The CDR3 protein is CASGFMDTRWADTQYF. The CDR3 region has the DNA TGTGCTAGTGGTTTCATGGACACCCGTTGGGCAGATACGCAGTATTTT.

CDR3 sequence reads: CASSLDGRPYTDTQYF. Here the CDR3 DNA reads TGCGCCAGCAGCTTGGATGGTCGTCCATACACAGATACGCAGTATTTT. V and J are TRBV5-1 and TRBJ2-3; the D is unclear. The CDR3 contains 16 residues. V was clipped by 0 bases and J by 2 bases, with 13 bases between them. Per the germline V gene, CDR1 is SGHRS and CDR2 is YFSETQ.

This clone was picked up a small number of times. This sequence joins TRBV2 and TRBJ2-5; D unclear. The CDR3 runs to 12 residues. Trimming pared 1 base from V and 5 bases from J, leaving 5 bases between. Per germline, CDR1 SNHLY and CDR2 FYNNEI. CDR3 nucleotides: TGTGCCAGCAGTGAAGAAAGGGAGACCCAGTACTTC. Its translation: CASSEERETQYF.

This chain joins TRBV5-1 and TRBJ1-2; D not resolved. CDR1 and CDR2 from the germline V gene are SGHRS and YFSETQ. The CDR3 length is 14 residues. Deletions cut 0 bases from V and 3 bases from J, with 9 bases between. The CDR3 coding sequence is TGCGCCAGCAGCTTGGCGAAGGGTGACTATGGCTACACCTTC. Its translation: CASSLAKGDYGYTF.